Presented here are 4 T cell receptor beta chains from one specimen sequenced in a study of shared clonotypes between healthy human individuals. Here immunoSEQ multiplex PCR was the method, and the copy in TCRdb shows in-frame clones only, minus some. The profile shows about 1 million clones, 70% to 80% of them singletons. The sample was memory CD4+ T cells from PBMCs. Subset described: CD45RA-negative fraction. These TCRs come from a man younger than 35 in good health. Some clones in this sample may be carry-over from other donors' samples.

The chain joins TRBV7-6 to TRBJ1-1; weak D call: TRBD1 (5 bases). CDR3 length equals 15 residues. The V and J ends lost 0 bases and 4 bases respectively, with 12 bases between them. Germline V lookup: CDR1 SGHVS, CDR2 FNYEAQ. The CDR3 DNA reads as TGTGCCAGCAGCTTAGCGATGGAGGGGAGCACTGAAGCTTTCTTT. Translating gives CASSLAMEGSTEAFF.

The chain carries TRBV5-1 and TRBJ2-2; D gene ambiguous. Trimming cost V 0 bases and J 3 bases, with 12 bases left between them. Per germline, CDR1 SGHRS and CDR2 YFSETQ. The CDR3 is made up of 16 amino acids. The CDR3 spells CASSLVSSYDTGELFF. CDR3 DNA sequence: TGCGCCAGCAGCTTGGTCTCAAGCTACGACACCGGGGAGCTGTTTTTT.

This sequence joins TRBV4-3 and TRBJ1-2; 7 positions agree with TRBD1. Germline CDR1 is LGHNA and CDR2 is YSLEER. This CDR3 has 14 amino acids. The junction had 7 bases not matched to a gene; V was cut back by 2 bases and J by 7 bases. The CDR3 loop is CASSQPTGAGGYTF. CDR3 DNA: TGCGCCAGCAGCCAACCTACAGGGGCTGGTGGCTACACCTTC.

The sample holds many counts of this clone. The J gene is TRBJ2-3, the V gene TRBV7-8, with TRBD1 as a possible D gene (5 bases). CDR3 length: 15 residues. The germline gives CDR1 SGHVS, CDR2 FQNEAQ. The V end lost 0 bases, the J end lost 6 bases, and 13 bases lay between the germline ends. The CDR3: CASSLAGLKADTQYF. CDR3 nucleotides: TGTGCCAGCAGCTTAGCGGGGCTGAAAGCGGATACGCAGTATTTT.